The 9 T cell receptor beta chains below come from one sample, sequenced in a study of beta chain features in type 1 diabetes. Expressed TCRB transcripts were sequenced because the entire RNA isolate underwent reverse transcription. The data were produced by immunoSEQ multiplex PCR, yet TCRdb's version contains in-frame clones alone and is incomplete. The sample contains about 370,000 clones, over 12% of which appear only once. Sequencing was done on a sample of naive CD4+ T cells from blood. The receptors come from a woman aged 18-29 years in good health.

The CDR3 bases are TGTGCCTGGAGGGCCTGGACTAGTCTCAATGAGCAGTTCTTC. Amino acid sequence: CAWRAWTSLNEQFF. This chain connects TRBV30 to TRBJ2-1, with 7 bases aligning to TRBD2. Trimming removed 3 bases from V and 6 bases from J; junction bases left unmatched: 8. Germline values: CDR1 GTSNPN, CDR2 SVGIG (reference sequence). The CDR3 consists of 14 residues.

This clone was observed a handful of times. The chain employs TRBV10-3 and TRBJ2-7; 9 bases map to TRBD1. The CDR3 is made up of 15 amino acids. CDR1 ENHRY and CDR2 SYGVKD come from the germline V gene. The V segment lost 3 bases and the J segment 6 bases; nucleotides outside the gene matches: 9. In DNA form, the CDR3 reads TGTGCCATCAGTGATGCGGGACAGGGTAGCGGCGAGCAGTACTTC. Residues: CAISDAGQGSGEQYF.

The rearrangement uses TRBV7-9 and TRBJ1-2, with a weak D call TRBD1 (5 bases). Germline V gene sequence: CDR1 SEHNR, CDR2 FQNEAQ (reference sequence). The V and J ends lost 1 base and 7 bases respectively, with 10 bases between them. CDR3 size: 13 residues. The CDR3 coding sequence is TGTGCCAGCAGCTTAGGAAACAGGAGTGGCTACACCTTC. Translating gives CASSLGNRSGYTF.

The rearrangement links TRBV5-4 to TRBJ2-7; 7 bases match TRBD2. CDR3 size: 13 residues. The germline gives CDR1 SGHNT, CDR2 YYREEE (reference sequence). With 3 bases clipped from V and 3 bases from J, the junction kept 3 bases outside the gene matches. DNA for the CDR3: TGTGCCAGCAGCTCGGCTAGCGGCTACGAGCAGTACTTC. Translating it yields CASSSASGYEQYF.

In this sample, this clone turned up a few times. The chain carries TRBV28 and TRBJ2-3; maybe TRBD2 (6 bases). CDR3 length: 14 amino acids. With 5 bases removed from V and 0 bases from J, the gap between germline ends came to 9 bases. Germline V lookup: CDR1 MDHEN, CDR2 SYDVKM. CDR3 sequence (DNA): TGTGCCAGCAGTAGGGACTCAAGCACAGATACGCAGTATTTT. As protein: CASSRDSSTDTQYF.

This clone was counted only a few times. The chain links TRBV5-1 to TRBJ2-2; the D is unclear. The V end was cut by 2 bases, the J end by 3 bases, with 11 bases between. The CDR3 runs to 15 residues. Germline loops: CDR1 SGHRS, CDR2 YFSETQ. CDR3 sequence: CASSLLRSDTGELFF. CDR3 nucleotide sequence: TGCGCCAGCAGCTTACTACGATCCGACACCGGGGAGCTGTTTTTT. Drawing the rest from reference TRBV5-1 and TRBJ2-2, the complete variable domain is KAGVTQTPRYLIKTRGQQVTLSCSPISGHRSVSWYQQTPGQGLQFLFEYFSETQRNKGNFPGRFSGRQFSNSRSEMNVSTLELGDSALYLCASSLLRSDTGELFFGEGSRLTVL.

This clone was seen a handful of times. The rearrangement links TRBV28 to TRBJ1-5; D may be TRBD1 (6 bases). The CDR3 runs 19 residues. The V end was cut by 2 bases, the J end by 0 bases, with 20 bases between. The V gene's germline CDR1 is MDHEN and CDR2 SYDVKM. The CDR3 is CASSLAGDIAAYSNQPQHF. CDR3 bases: TGTGCCAGCAGTTTAGCTGGGGACATAGCTGCTTATAGCAATCAGCCCCAGCATTTT.

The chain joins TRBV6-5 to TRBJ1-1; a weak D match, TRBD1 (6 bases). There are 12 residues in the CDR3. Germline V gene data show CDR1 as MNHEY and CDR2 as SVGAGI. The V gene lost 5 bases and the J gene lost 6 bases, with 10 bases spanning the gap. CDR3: CASSRKGAEAFF. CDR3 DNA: TGTGCCAGCAGTCGTAAGGGGGCTGAAGCTTTCTTT.

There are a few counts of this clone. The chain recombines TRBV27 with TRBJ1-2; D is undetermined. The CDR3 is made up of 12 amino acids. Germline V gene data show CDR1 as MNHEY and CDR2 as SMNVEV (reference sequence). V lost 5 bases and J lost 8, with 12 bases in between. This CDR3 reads CASSPGRGGYTF. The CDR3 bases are TGTGCCAGCAGTCCCGGCCGCGGGGGCTACACCTTC.